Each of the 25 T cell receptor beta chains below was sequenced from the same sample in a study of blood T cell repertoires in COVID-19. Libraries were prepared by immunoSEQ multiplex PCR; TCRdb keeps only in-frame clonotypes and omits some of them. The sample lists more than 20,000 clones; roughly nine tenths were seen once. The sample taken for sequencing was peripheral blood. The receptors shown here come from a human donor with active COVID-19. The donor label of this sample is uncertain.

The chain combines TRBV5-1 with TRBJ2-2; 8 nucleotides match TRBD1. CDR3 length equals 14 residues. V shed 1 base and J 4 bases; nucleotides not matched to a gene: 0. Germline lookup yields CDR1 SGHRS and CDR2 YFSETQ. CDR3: CASSLTGGTGELFF. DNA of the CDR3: TGCGCCAGCAGCTTGACAGGGGGCACCGGGGAGCTGTTTTTT.

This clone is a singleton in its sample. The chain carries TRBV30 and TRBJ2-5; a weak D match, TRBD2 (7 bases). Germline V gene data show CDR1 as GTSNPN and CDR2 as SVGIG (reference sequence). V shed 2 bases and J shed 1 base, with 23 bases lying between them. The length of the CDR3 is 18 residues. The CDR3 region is CAWSPTTARGGAQETQYF. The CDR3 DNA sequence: TGTGCCTGGAGTCCCACCACTGCCAGGGGAGGGGCCCAAGAGACCCAGTACTTC.

The CDR3 sequence: CASSDRLVGENIQYF. Here the CDR3 DNA reads TGCGCCAGCAGCGATCGACTAGTAGGTGAAAACATTCAGTACTTC. The rearrangement uses TRBV4-1 and TRBJ2-4, with a weak D call TRBD2 (6 bases). The CDR3 has 15 residues. V was trimmed by 5 bases and J by 5 bases, leaving 16 bases between them. Germline CDR1 and CDR2: MGHRA and YSYEKL.

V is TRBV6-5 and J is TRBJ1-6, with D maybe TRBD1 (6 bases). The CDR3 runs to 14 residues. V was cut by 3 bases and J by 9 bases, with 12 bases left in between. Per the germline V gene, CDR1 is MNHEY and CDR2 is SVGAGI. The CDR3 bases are TGTGCCAGCAGTTATAAGGCAGGGGTTTCACCCCTCCACTTT. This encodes CASSYKAGVSPLHF.

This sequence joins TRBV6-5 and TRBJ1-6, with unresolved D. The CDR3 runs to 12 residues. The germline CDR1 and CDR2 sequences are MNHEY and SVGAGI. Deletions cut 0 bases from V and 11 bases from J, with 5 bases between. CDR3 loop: CASSYSWPPLHF. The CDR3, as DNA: TGTGCCAGCAGTTACTCATGGCCACCCCTCCACTTT.

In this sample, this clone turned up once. The CDR3: CASSYPGTDTQYF. CDR3 sequence (DNA): TGTGCCAGCAGTTACCCAGGCACAGATACGCAGTATTTT. The V call is TRBV6-5, the J call TRBJ2-3; D gene ambiguous. The germline gives CDR1 MNHEY, CDR2 SVGAGI. V was cut by 2 bases and J by 1 base, with 4 bases left in between. The CDR3 runs to 13 residues.

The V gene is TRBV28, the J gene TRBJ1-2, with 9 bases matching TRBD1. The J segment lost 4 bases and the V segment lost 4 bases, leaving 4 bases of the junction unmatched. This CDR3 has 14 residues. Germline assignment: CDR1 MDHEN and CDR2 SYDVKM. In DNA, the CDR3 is TGTGCCAGCAGTTCAGGACAGGGGAGCTATGGCTACACCTTC. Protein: CASSSGQGSYGYTF.

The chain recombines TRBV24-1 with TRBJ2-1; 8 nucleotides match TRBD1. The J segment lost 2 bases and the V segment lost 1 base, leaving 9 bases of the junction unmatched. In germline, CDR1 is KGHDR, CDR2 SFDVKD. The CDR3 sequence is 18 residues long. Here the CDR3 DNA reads TGTGCCACCAGTGATTTACTGTCCAAACAGGGGGCCTACAATGAGCAGTTCTTC. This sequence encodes CATSDLLSKQGAYNEQFF.

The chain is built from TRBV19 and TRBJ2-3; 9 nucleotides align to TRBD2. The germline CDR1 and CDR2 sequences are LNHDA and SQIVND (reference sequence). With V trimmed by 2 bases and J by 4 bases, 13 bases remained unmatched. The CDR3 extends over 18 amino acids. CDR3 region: CASSIPVPREGRPDTQYF. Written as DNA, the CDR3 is TGTGCCAGTAGTATACCGGTCCCGCGGGAGGGCCGCCCAGATACGCAGTATTTT. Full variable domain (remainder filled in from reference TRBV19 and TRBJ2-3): DGGITQSPKYLFRKEGQNVTLSCEQNLNHDAMYWYRQDPGQGLRLIYYSQIVNDFQKGDIAEGYSVSREKKESFPLTVTSAQKNPTAFYLCASSIPVPREGRPDTQYFGPGTRLTVL.

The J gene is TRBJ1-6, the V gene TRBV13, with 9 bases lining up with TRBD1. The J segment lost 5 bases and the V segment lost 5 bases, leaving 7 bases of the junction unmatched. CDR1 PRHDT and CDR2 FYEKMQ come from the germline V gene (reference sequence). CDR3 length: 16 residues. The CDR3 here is CASSPWTGANNSPLHF. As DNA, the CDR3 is TGTGCCAGCAGCCCCTGGACAGGGGCTAATAATTCACCCCTCCACTTT.

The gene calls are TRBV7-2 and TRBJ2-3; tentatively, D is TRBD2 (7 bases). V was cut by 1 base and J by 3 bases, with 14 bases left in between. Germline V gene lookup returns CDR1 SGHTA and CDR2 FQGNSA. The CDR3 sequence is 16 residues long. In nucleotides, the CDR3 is TGTGCCAGCAGCTTAGTCTCGGCGGGGGCAACAGATACGCAGTATTTT. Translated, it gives CASSLVSAGATDTQYF.

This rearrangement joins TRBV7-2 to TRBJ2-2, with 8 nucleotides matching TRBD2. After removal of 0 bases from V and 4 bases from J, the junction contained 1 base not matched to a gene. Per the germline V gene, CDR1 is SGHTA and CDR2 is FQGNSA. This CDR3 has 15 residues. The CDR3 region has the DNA TGTGCCAGCAGCTTAGCGGCGGGGGGCACCGGGGAGCTGTTTTTT. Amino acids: CASSLAAGGTGELFF.

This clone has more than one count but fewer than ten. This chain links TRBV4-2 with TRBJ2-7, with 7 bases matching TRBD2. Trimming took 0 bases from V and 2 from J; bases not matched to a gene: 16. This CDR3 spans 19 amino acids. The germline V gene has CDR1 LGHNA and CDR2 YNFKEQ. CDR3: CASSQDLGRGAGSTYEQYF. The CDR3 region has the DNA TGTGCCAGCAGCCAAGATCTCGGAAGGGGAGCGGGATCGACCTACGAGCAGTACTTC.

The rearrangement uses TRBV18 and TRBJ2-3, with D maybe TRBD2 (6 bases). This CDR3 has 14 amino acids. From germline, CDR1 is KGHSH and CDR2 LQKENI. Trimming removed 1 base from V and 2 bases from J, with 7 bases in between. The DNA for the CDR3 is TGTGCCAGCTCACCACGACTAGTCACAGATACGCAGTATTTT. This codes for CASSPRLVTDTQYF.

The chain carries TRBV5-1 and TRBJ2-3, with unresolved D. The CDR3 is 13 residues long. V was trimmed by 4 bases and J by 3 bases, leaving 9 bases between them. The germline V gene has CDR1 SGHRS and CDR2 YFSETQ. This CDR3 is CASSPMTTDTQYF. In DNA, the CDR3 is TGCGCCAGCAGCCCAATGACTACAGATACGCAGTATTTT.

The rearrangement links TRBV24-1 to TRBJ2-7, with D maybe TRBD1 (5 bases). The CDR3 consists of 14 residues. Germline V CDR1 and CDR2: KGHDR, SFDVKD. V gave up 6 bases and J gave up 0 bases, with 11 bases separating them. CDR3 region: CATSLRGSSYEQYF. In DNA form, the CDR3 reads TGTGCCACCAGTTTAAGGGGATCCTCCTACGAGCAGTACTTC.

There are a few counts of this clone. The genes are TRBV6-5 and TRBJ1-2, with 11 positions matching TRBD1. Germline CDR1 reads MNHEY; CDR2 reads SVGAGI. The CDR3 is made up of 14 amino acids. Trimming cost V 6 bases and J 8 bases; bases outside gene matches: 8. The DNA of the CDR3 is TGTGCCAGCAGGGGACAGGGGGACTTTGGCGGCTACACCTTC. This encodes CASRGQGDFGGYTF.

The CDR3 sequence is CASSYGRGTSGAEQYF. CDR3 coding DNA: TGTGCCAGCAGTTACGGCCGTGGGACTAGCGGGGCCGAGCAGTACTTC. The V gene is TRBV6-5, the J gene TRBJ2-7, with TRBD2 matching 13 bases. Losses at the gene ends were 2 bases for V and 6 bases for J; bases not matched to a gene: 7. Germline CDR1 is MNHEY and CDR2 is SVGAGI. The CDR3 is 16 residues long.

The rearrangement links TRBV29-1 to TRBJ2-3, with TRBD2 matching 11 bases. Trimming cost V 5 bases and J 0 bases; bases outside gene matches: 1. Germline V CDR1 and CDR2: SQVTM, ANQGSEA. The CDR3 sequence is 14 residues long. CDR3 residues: CSVRTSGSTDTQYF. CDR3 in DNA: TGCAGCGTTCGGACTAGCGGGAGCACAGATACGCAGTATTTT.

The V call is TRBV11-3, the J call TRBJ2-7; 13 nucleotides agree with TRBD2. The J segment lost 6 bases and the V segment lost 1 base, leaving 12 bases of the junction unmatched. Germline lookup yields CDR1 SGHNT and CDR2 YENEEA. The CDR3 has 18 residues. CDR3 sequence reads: CASSLGRRAGTSGTEQYF. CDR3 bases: TGTGCCAGCAGCTTAGGACGGAGGGCCGGGACTAGCGGGACCGAGCAGTACTTC.

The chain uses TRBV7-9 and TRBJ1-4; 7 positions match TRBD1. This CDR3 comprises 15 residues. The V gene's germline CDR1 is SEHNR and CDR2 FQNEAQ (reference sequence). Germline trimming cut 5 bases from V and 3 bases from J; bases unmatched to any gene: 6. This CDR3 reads CASSIGGQANEKLFF. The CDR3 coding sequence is TGTGCCAGCAGCATAGGGGGCCAGGCTAATGAAAAACTGTTTTTT.

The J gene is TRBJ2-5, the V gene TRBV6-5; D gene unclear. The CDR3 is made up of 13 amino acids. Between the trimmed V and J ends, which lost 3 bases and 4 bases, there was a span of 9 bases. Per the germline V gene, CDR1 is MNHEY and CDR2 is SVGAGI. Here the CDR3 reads CASSYTQSETQYF. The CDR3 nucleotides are TGTGCCAGCAGTTATACGCAGTCAGAGACCCAGTACTTC.

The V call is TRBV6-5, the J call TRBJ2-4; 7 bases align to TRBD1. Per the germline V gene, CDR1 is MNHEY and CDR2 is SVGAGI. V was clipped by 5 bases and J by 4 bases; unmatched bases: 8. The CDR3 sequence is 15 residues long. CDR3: CASSLTGQFKNIQYF. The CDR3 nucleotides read TGTGCCAGCAGTCTAACGGGACAGTTTAAAAACATTCAGTACTTC.

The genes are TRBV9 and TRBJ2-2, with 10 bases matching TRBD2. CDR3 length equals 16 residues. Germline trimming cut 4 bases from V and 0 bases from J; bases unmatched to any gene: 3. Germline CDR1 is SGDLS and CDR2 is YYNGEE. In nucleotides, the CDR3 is TGTGCCAGCAGCCGTGGACTAGCGGCGAACACCGGGGAGCTGTTTTTT. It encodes CASSRGLAANTGELFF.

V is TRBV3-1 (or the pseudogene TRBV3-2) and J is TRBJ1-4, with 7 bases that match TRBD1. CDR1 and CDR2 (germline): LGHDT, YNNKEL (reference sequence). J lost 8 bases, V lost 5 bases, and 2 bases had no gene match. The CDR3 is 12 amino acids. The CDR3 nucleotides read TGTGCCAGCAGCTCGACAGGGGAAAAACTGTTTTTT. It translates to CASSSTGEKLFF.